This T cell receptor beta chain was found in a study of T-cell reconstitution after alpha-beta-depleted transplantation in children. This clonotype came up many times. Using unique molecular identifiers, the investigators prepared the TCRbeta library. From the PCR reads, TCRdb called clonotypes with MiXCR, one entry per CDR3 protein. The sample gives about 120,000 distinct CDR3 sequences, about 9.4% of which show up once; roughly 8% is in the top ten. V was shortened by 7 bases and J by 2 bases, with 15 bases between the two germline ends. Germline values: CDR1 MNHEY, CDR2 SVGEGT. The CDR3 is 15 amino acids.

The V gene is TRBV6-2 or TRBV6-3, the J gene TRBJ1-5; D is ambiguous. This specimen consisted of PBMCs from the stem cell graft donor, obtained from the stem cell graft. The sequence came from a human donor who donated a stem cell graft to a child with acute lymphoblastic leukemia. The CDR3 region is CASTPSWLGNQPQHF. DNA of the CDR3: TGTGCCAGCACCCCGTCGTGGCTGGGCAATCAGCCCCAGCATTTT.